The 28 T cell receptor beta chains in this list originate from one sample, sequenced in a study of T cell repertoires in cytomegalovirus infection (dated by TCRdb to about 2019). Explained via the paper, the treatment or condition label denotes: in vitro stimulation with specific CMV peptide epitopes to enrich CMV-specific T cells. The data were produced on an Illumina HiSeq 1500. TCRdb reprocessing: public reads trimmed at Q25 with fastp, clones called with MiXCR, in-frame beta chains kept. Each record represents a unique CDR3 protein, reported with the most common genes and DNA among its rows. The sample data list roughly 280,000 distinct CDR3 sequences, and roughly a fifth of these were observed just once. Roughly 19% of the sample comes from the top ten. No antigen is known for these receptors. Material: cultured PBMCs, obtained from culture after CMV antigen stimulation. The receptors were gathered from a human donor in good health (CMV status not recorded). Some clones in this sample may be carry-over from other donors' samples.

This clonotype appeared many times. The chain employs TRBV6-5 and TRBJ1-1; D is unclear. The CDR3 totals 16 residues. Trimming pared 0 bases from V and 3 bases from J, leaving 14 bases between. From germline, CDR1 is MNHEY and CDR2 SVGAGI. Written as DNA, the CDR3 is TGTGCCAGCAGTTACTCGGCACTACCCTTCGACACTGAAGCTTTCTTT. It is translated as CASSYSALPFDTEAFF.

This clonotype was seen at least ten times. V usage is TRBV7-8 and J usage is TRBJ1-1; perhaps TRBD1 as D (5 bases). The CDR3 extends over 15 amino acids. The germline V gene has CDR1 SGHVS and CDR2 FQNEAQ. Trimming removed 2 bases at V and 4 bases at J, with 14 bases between. CDR3 amino acids: CASSLSDGGGTEAFF. CDR3 sequence (DNA): TGTGCCAGCAGCTTATCCGATGGGGGTGGCACTGAAGCTTTCTTT.

This chain connects TRBV7-3 to TRBJ2-7; 8 bases fit TRBD2. The CDR3 is made up of 14 amino acids. From germline, CDR1 is SGHTA and CDR2 FQGTGA. After removal of 4 bases from V and 6 bases from J, the junction contained 8 bases not matched to a gene. The CDR3 here is CASSSLGTRAEQYF. As DNA, the CDR3 is TGTGCCAGCAGCTCCTTAGGGACTAGGGCCGAGCAGTACTTC.

This clonotype was detected many times. V is TRBV7-2 and J is TRBJ2-4; D may be TRBD2 (6 bases). CDR1 SGHTA and CDR2 FQGNSA come from the germline V gene. Trimming left V 1 base short and J 1 base short, with 11 bases between. The CDR3 runs to 16 residues. In nucleotides, the CDR3 is TGTGCCAGCAGCTTAGTCGGGGGAGTGGCCAAAAACATTCAGTACTTC. Residues: CASSLVGGVAKNIQYF. The full variable domain, its missing parts supplied by reference TRBV7-2 and TRBJ2-4, is GAGVSQSPSNKVTEKGKDVELRCDPISGHTALYWYRQSLGQGLEFLIYFQGNSAPDKSGLPSDRFSAERTGGSVSTLTIQRTQQEDSAVYLCASSLVGGVAKNIQYFGAGTRLSVL.

The chain carries TRBV7-8 and TRBJ1-6; D ambiguous. In germline, CDR1 is SGHVS, CDR2 FQNEAQ. The CDR3 is 15 amino acids. V gave up 1 base and J gave up 4 bases, with 8 bases separating them. CDR3 coding DNA: TGTGCCAGCAGCTTAGTGGGAGGATATAATTCACCCCTCCACTTT. It codes for CASSLVGGYNSPLHF.

This clonotype came up many times. The J gene is TRBJ2-2, the V gene TRBV7-3; no clear D gene. This CDR3 region has 14 residues. Germline values: CDR1 SGHTA, CDR2 FQGTGA. V lost 1 base and J 3 bases, leaving 6 bases between the germline ends. The CDR3 spells CASSLNSHTGELFF. The CDR3, as DNA: TGTGCCAGCAGCTTAAATTCGCACACCGGGGAGCTGTTTTTT.

This clonotype was observed many times. The chain has TRBV7-6 and TRBJ2-2, with 7 bases identical to TRBD1. The CDR3 has 17 residues. The germline CDR1 and CDR2 sequences are SGHVS and FNYEAQ. V lost 4 bases, J lost 0 bases, and 8 bases stayed unmatched. The CDR3 DNA reads as TGTGCCAGCAGCTCTCGAACAGGGGATGCGAACACCGGGGAGCTGTTTTTT. This translates into CASSSRTGDANTGELFF.

The chain recombines TRBV9 with TRBJ2-1, with a weak D call TRBD1 (6 bases). CDR1 SGDLS and CDR2 YYNGEE come from the germline V gene. Trimming removed 3 bases at V and 6 bases at J, with 16 bases between. The CDR3 sequence is 15 residues long. The CDR3 is CASSAGRRTANEQFF. Here the CDR3 DNA reads TGTGCCAGCAGCGCCGGTCGTAGGACAGCCAATGAGCAGTTCTTC. Full variable domain (missing parts from reference TRBV9 and TRBJ2-1): DSGVTQTPKHLITATGQRVTLRCSPRSGDLSVYWYQQSLDQGLQFLIQYYNGEERAKGNILERFSAQQFPDLHSELNLSSLELGDSALYFCASSAGRRTANEQFFGPGTRLTVL.

The chain carries TRBV6-5 and TRBJ2-5; 7 bases align to TRBD1. The CDR3 length is 15 residues. After removal of 5 bases from V and 1 base from J, the junction contained 7 bases not matched to a gene. In germline, CDR1 is MNHEY, CDR2 SVGAGI. The CDR3 loop is CASSPTGIGQETQYF. CDR3 in DNA: TGTGCCAGCAGTCCGACAGGGATCGGCCAAGAGACCCAGTACTTC.

This clonotype is deemed medium-sized (0.01 to 0.1%). CDR3 protein: CASSLRDGTNEQFF. CDR3 coding DNA: TGTGCCAGCAGTTTAAGGGACGGGACCAATGAGCAGTTCTTC. J is TRBJ2-1 and V is TRBV12-3 or TRBV12-4; D may match TRBD1 or TRBD2 (5 bases each). The ends were cut back, 2 bases at V and 6 bases at J, with 11 bases in the middle. The CDR3 sequence is 14 residues long.

This clonotype has just a few counts. This chain links TRBV11-2 with TRBJ1-6; D possibly corresponds to TRBD1 (5 bases). V was trimmed by 1 base and J by 7 bases, leaving 11 bases between them. The CDR3 length is 15 residues. In germline, CDR1 is SGHAT, CDR2 FQNNGV. DNA for the CDR3: TGTGCCAGCAGCTTAGGGGGGGGGTTGAATTCACCCCTCCACTTT. Encoded protein: CASSLGGGLNSPLHF.

This clonotype has more than one count but fewer than ten. The V call is TRBV9, the J call TRBJ2-2; 11 bases fit TRBD2. The CDR3 has 17 residues. The germline gives CDR1 SGDLS, CDR2 YYNGEE. Trimming removed 0 bases from V and 7 bases from J; junction bases left unmatched: 8. The CDR3 DNA reads as TGTGCCAGCAGCGTAGAGGGACTAGCGGTATATGGCGGGGAGCTGTTTTTT. Translation: CASSVEGLAVYGGELFF.

The chain is built from TRBV30 and TRBJ2-1, with TRBD2 matching over 9 bases. V lost 2 bases and J lost 4; bases outside the gene matches: 9. CDR1 GTSNPN and CDR2 SVGIG come from the germline V gene (reference sequence). The CDR3 totals 16 residues. The chain's CDR3 is CAWSLDPSGAYNEQFF. Here the CDR3 DNA reads TGTGCCTGGAGTCTAGATCCTAGCGGGGCTTACAATGAGCAGTTCTTC.

The V and J genes are TRBV19 and TRBJ2-7; the D gene could be TRBD1 or TRBD2 (5 bases each). The germline V and J ends were trimmed by 4 bases and 5 bases, with 12 bases remaining between them. Germline V gives CDR1 LNHDA, CDR2 SQIVND (reference sequence). CDR3 length: 13 residues. The CDR3 coding sequence is TGTGCCAGTAGTAGGAGAGGGGTCAACGAGCAGTACTTC. This translates into CASSRRGVNEQYF.

The gene calls are TRBV24-1 and TRBJ2-1; D perhaps matches TRBD2 (6 bases). V shed 2 bases and J shed 3 bases, with 25 bases lying between them. This CDR3 spans 20 amino acids. The V gene's germline CDR1 is KGHDR and CDR2 SFDVKD. The CDR3 region is CATSDSLLRGQGRIYNEQFF. The DNA of the CDR3 is TGTGCCACCAGTGATTCCCTGCTGCGGGGCCAGGGTCGAATCTACAATGAGCAGTTCTTC.

This clonotype appeared many times. CDR3 nucleotide sequence: TGTGCCAGCAGTTACGTCGCAGGGAAGGTCTACGAGCAGTACTTC. Translated: CASSYVAGKVYEQYF. V gene TRBV6-2 or TRBV6-3 combines with J gene TRBJ2-7; TRBD1 is a possible D gene (5 bases). Germline lookup yields CDR1 MNHEY and CDR2 SVGEGT. Trimming shortened V by 2 bases and J by 3 bases, and 14 bases separated the two germline ends. CDR3 size: 15 residues.

The sample holds many counts of this clonotype. This rearrangement joins TRBV7-8 to TRBJ1-5; a possible D gene is TRBD1 (5 bases). Germline V gene lookup returns CDR1 SGHVS and CDR2 FQNEAQ. The CDR3 contains 17 residues. V was shortened by 4 bases and J by 4 bases, with 20 bases between the two germline ends. The CDR3 coding sequence is TGTGCCAGCAGCTCGGGGAAAGGAGGGGAAAGGAATCAGCCCCAGCATTTT. Translated: CASSSGKGGERNQPQHF.

This clonotype was seen many times. This sequence joins TRBV7-2 and TRBJ1-5; D unresolved. CDR3 length: 15 residues. Germline V lookup: CDR1 SGHTA, CDR2 FQGNSA. V lost 5 bases to trimming and J lost 0 bases, with 11 bases between them. The CDR3 reads CASSLSNGSNQPQHF. The DNA for the CDR3 is TGTGCCAGCAGCCTTAGCAACGGTAGCAATCAGCCCCAGCATTTT.

This clonotype occurred once. The V gene is TRBV7-9, the J gene TRBJ1-1, with TRBD1 as a possible D gene (5 bases). V dropped 6 bases and J dropped 7 bases, with 12 bases sitting between them. Germline V gene lookup returns CDR1 SEHNR and CDR2 FQNEAQ (reference sequence). The CDR3 totals 12 residues. Here the CDR3 reads CASSPGRHEAFF. Here the CDR3 DNA reads TGTGCCAGCAGTCCGGGACGGCATGAAGCTTTCTTT.

This clonotype was found a few times. The chain carries TRBV28 and TRBJ1-1; D is perhaps TRBD1 (5 bases). Looked up from germline, CDR1 is MDHEN and CDR2 is SYDVKM. This CDR3 comprises 16 residues. V gave up 3 bases and J gave up 5 bases, with 19 bases separating them. The CDR3 DNA reads as TGTGCCAGCAGTTTGGTTATGGGGGTCTCGTTAACTGAAGCTTTCTTT. It encodes CASSLVMGVSLTEAFF. The variable domain in full, with the rest retrieved from reference TRBV28 and TRBJ1-1, is DVKVTQSSRYLVKRTGEKVFLECVQDMDHENMFWYRQDPGLGLRLIYFSYDVKMKEKGDIPEGYSVSREKKERFSLILESASTNQTSMYLCASSLVMGVSLTEAFFGQGTRLTVV.

This clonotype was seen only a few times. This chain connects TRBV6-5 to TRBJ1-6; 7 bases are a match to TRBD1. The germline V gene has CDR1 MNHEY and CDR2 SVGAGI. The CDR3 covers 15 residues. Losses at the gene ends were 6 bases for V and 7 bases for J; bases not matched to a gene: 9. DNA of the CDR3: TGTGCCAGCAGAACCTCGGGGACAGCAAATTCACCCCTCCACTTT. As protein: CASRTSGTANSPLHF.

This clonotype has more than one count but fewer than ten. V gene TRBV4-3 combines with J gene TRBJ2-2, with TRBD2 identical over 11 bases. The CDR3 is 20 amino acids. Germline V gene sequence: CDR1 LGHNA, CDR2 YSLEER. Trimming took 1 base from V and 0 from J; bases not matched to a gene: 10. The CDR3 region is CASSQALLAGATANTGELFF. The CDR3 bases are TGCGCCAGCAGCCAAGCTCTACTAGCGGGAGCGACGGCGAACACCGGGGAGCTGTTTTTT.

A few counts support this clonotype. The chain couples TRBV24-1 to TRBJ2-3; TRBD2 aligns across 11 bases. The CDR3 consists of 18 residues. Germline V gene data show CDR1 as KGHDR and CDR2 as SFDVKD. V shed 3 bases and J 2 bases; nucleotides not matched to a gene: 9. The CDR3 nucleotides are TGTGCCACCAGTGATGATAGCGGGAGGGCACCCCACACAGATACGCAGTATTTT. Its translation: CATSDDSGRAPHTDTQYF.

This chain connects TRBV6-5 to TRBJ2-1; tentatively, D is TRBD1 (6 bases). The germline V and J ends were trimmed by 5 bases and 3 bases, with 11 bases remaining between them. The CDR3 covers 14 residues. The germline CDR1 and CDR2 sequences are MNHEY and SVGAGI. DNA of the CDR3: TGTGCCAGCAGTCCTGAGGGGGACTACAATGAGCAGTTCTTC. Protein product: CASSPEGDYNEQFF.

This clonotype was observed a few times. The V call is TRBV20-1, the J call TRBJ2-7; no firm D call. The CDR3 runs 13 residues. The V gene lost 3 bases and the J gene lost 7 bases, with 16 bases spanning the gap. Germline CDR1 DFQATT, CDR2 SNEGSKA (reference sequence). In DNA form, the CDR3 reads TGCAGTGCTAGGAAGGGCCAACGATGGGAGCAGTACTTC. Translating gives CSARKGQRWEQYF.

This clonotype was observed many times. The chain is built from TRBV18 and TRBJ2-6; D not certain. This CDR3 region has 15 residues. V dropped 5 bases and J dropped 0 bases, with 8 bases sitting between them. From germline, CDR1 is KGHSH and CDR2 LQKENI. The chain's CDR3 is CASSSSSSGANVLTF. CDR3 in DNA: TGTGCCAGCTCATCCAGCAGCTCTGGGGCCAACGTCCTGACTTTC.

The rearrangement links TRBV28 to TRBJ1-3; the D gene is possibly TRBD1 (6 bases). With 5 bases removed from V and 4 bases from J, the gap between germline ends came to 15 bases. This CDR3 is 15 amino acids long. From germline, CDR1 is MDHEN and CDR2 SYDVKM. The CDR3 loop is CASSTTDRHGNTIYF. The CDR3 nucleotides are TGTGCCAGCAGTACAACAGACAGGCACGGAAACACCATATATTTT.

The chain links TRBV6-2 or TRBV6-3 to TRBJ1-5; 12 bases align to TRBD1. CDR3 length equals 12 residues. V shed 5 bases and J 16 bases; nucleotides not matched to a gene: 6. Germline-derived CDR1 and CDR2 are MNHEY and SVGEGT. The CDR3, as DNA: TGTGCCAGCAGTGGAGGGACAGGGGGCAAACATTTT. Its translation: CASSGGTGGKHF.